This entry lists 22 T cell receptor beta chains sequenced from one sample in a study of blood T cell repertoires in COVID-19. Clones were sequenced by immunoSEQ multiplex PCR, and TCRdb holds only the in-frame ones, with some missing. The data hold about 93,000 clones, with about 80% observed a single time. Sequenced material: peripheral blood. Receptors originate from a human donor in a cohort sampled during active COVID-19.

The V and J genes are TRBV12-3 or TRBV12-4 and TRBJ1-5; TRBD1 matches 7 bases. The junction had 6 bases not matched to a gene; V was cut back by 6 bases and J by 7 bases. This CDR3 contains 13 residues. The CDR3 protein is CASRTGSGQPQHF. CDR3 in DNA: TGTGCCAGCAGGACAGGGTCCGGCCAGCCCCAGCATTTT.

The chain carries TRBV6-4 and TRBJ1-1; D possibly corresponds to TRBD1 (5 bases). The CDR3 sequence is 19 residues long. The V end was cut by 0 bases, the J end by 6 bases, with 26 bases between. Germline CDR1 and CDR2: MRHNA and SNTAGT. The CDR3 sequence: CASSDSVFWRGLNVSEAFF. Written as DNA, the CDR3 is TGTGCCAGCAGTGACTCAGTCTTTTGGAGGGGCCTAAACGTCTCTGAAGCTTTCTTT.

The chain carries TRBV3-1 (or the pseudogene TRBV3-2) and TRBJ1-6; a possible D gene is TRBD1 (5 bases). The CDR3 has 14 residues. Germline V gene data show CDR1 as LGHDT and CDR2 as YNNKEL (reference sequence). V gave up 4 bases and J gave up 6 bases, with 10 bases separating them. The CDR3 region has the DNA TGTGCCAGCAGCCGAAGTCAGGGTAATTCACCCCTCCACTTT. The encoded protein is CASSRSQGNSPLHF.

This clone has a single count. V usage is TRBV30 and J usage is TRBJ1-6; weak D call: TRBD1 (6 bases). The CDR3 runs to 12 residues. Germline V gene sequence: CDR1 GTSNPN, CDR2 SVGIG (reference sequence). Trimming shortened V by 5 bases and J by 9 bases, and 11 bases separated the two germline ends. CDR3 nucleotide sequence: TGTGCCTGGCACCAGGGGCTTTCACCCCTCCACTTT. It codes for CAWHQGLSPLHF.

The gene calls are TRBV6-1 and TRBJ1-5; the match to TRBD1 covers 7 bases. J gave up 8 bases and V 2 bases, and 6 bases lay outside the gene matches. The CDR3 runs 14 residues. The germline V gene encodes CDR1 MNHNS and CDR2 SASEGT. The CDR3 DNA reads TGTGCCAGCAGTGAACAGGGCAGGGGGGAGCCCCAGCATTTT. It yields the protein CASSEQGRGEPQHF.

This chain uses TRBV9 with TRBJ1-5; D remains ambiguous. CDR1 is SGDLS and CDR2 is YYNGEE in the germline V gene. V was cut by 3 bases and J by 3 bases, with 13 bases left in between. CDR3 length equals 15 residues. CDR3: CASSAEGGPNQPQHF. CDR3 bases: TGTGCCAGCAGCGCCGAGGGAGGGCCCAATCAGCCCCAGCATTTT.

Only a few counts were recorded for this clone. This rearrangement joins TRBV10-3 to TRBJ1-2; 8 nucleotides line up with TRBD1. V was pared by 6 bases and J by 2 bases, with 5 bases of the junction left unmatched. CDR1 ENHRY and CDR2 SYGVKD come from the germline V gene. CDR3 size: 14 residues. Here the CDR3 DNA reads TGTGCCATCAGCGACCGGGACAGGAACTATGGCTACACCTTC. Encoded protein: CAISDRDRNYGYTF.

This clone was picked up one time. The chain couples TRBV7-2 to TRBJ2-5; 10 nucleotides agree with TRBD2. V trimming: 5 bases; J trimming: 1 base; junction bases outside the gene matches: 7. The CDR3 extends over 16 amino acids. CDR1 is SGHTA and CDR2 is FQGNSA in the germline V gene. CDR3: CASSKLAGYGQETQYF. For the CDR3, the DNA is TGTGCCAGCAGCAAACTAGCGGGATATGGCCAAGAGACCCAGTACTTC.

In this sample, this clone is medium-sized. This chain joins TRBV7-8 and TRBJ2-7, with a weak D call TRBD2 (5 bases). This CDR3 is built from 15 residues. Germline CDR1 reads SGHVS; CDR2 reads FQNEAQ. Trimming shortened V by 1 base and J by 0 bases, and 10 bases separated the two germline ends. As DNA, the CDR3 is TGTGCCAGCAGCTTAGACCCGGGGAGCTCCTACGAGCAGTACTTC. Residues: CASSLDPGSSYEQYF. The variable domain in full, with the rest retrieved from reference TRBV7-8 and TRBJ2-7, is GAGVSQSPRYKVAKRGQDVALRCDPISGHVSLFWYQQALGQGPEFLTYFQNEAQLDKSGLPSDRFFAERPEGSVSTLKIQRTQQEDSAVYLCASSLDPGSSYEQYFGPGTRLTVT.

The V gene is TRBV3-1 (or the pseudogene TRBV3-2), the J gene TRBJ2-7; D uncertain. The CDR3 has 11 residues. Trimming left V 3 bases short and J 5 bases short, with 5 bases between. CDR1 LGHDT and CDR2 YNNKEL come from the germline V gene (reference sequence). In nucleotides, the CDR3 is TGTGCCAGCAGCCAGAGCAACGAGCAGTACTTC. Protein: CASSQSNEQYF.

CDR3 nucleotide sequence: TGTGCCAGCTCACCACGTGAGAGGTCGAACACCGGGGAGCTGTTTTTT. Translating it yields CASSPRERSNTGELFF. The V gene is TRBV18, the J gene TRBJ2-2, with D unresolved. CDR1 KGHSH and CDR2 LQKENI come from the germline V gene. V was trimmed by 1 base and J by 0 bases, leaving 9 bases between them. CDR3 length: 16 residues.

V gene TRBV4-2 combines with J gene TRBJ2-6, with 7 bases that match TRBD1. V dropped 6 bases and J dropped 4; count of bases not matched to a gene: 6. In germline, CDR1 is LGHNA, CDR2 YNFKEQ. There are 15 residues in the CDR3. The CDR3 loop is CASSTGAQGANVLTF. Written as DNA, the CDR3 is TGTGCCAGCAGTACAGGGGCGCAAGGGGCCAACGTCCTGACTTTC.

The chain couples TRBV5-1 to TRBJ1-2; 12 nucleotides agree with TRBD1. CDR3 length: 12 amino acids. The V gene end was trimmed by 4 bases and the J gene end by 8 bases; junction bases not matched to a gene: 0. CDR1 SGHRS and CDR2 YFSETQ come from the germline V gene. The CDR3 spells CASSGTGGGYTF. The CDR3 DNA follows: TGCGCCAGCAGCGGGACAGGGGGCGGCTACACCTTC.

This clone was observed a handful of times. J is TRBJ2-5 and V is TRBV18; no clear D gene. Germline V gene sequence: CDR1 KGHSH, CDR2 LQKENI. V dropped 2 bases and J dropped 2 bases, with 6 bases sitting between them. The CDR3 spans 13 residues. The CDR3 loop is CASSPGRQETQYF. In DNA form, the CDR3 reads TGTGCCAGCTCACCAGGCAGACAAGAGACCCAGTACTTC.

The J gene is TRBJ2-5, the V gene TRBV5-1; TRBD1 aligns across 8 bases. V was pared by 4 bases and J by 5 bases, with 10 bases of the junction left unmatched. The length of the CDR3 is 15 residues. CDR1 and CDR2 from the germline V gene are SGHRS and YFSETQ. The CDR3 protein is CASSRGTGPMETQYF. In nucleotides, the CDR3 is TGCGCCAGCAGCCGAGGGACAGGCCCGATGGAGACCCAGTACTTC.

This chain connects TRBV27 to TRBJ2-3, with 8 bases matching TRBD1. The CDR3 extends over 15 amino acids. Germline CDR1 is MNHEY and CDR2 is SMNVEV (reference sequence). V lost 5 bases and J lost 7; bases outside the gene matches: 11. In DNA form, the CDR3 reads TGTGCCAGCAGTCCTAGGGACAGGTCTGTGAATACGCAGTATTTT. Its protein is CASSPRDRSVNTQYF.

This sequence joins TRBV5-8 and TRBJ2-7, with D perhaps TRBD2 (6 bases). Deletions cut 1 base from V and 6 bases from J, with 17 bases between. This CDR3 has 15 amino acids. Germline values: CDR1 SGHTS, CDR2 YDEGEE. This CDR3 reads CASSLPHLGLGEQYF. For the CDR3, the DNA is TGTGCCAGCAGCTTGCCACATTTGGGACTCGGCGAGCAGTACTTC.

The chain couples TRBV30 to TRBJ1-2, with D possibly matching TRBD1 (6 bases). CDR1 is GTSNPN and CDR2 is SVGIG in the germline V gene (reference sequence). Trimming cost V 6 bases and J 5 bases, with 7 bases left between them. The CDR3 contains 10 residues. The CDR3 region has the DNA TGTGCCTGCGGACAGTATGGCTACACCTTC. This codes for CACGQYGYTF. Based on the CDR3 plus reference TRBV30 and TRBJ1-2, the full variable domain is SQTIHQWPATLVQPVGSPLSLECTVEGTSNPNLYWYRQAAGRGLQLLFYSVGIGQISSEVPQNLSASRPQDRQFILSSKKLLLSDSGFYLCACGQYGYTFGSGTRLTVV.

This rearrangement joins TRBV21-1 to TRBJ2-1; the table assigns TRBD2, which was not confirmed against the DNA. TRBV21-1 is an annotated pseudogene. The CDR3 is made up of 16 amino acids. The CDR3 DNA follows: TGTGCCAGCAGCAAAGAGGCCTCTAGAACCTACAATGAGCAGTTCTTC. Its protein product is CASSKEASRTYNEQFF.

This clone has a handful of counts. The chain recombines TRBV30 with TRBJ1-5, with D possibly being TRBD1 (6 bases). CDR1 is GTSNPN, CDR2 SVGIG, per germline (reference sequence). This CDR3 comprises 15 residues. Trimming left V 4 bases short and J 3 bases short, with 16 bases between. The CDR3 spells CAWNPGQGPNQPQHF. CDR3 sequence (DNA): TGTGCCTGGAACCCCGGGCAGGGGCCCAATCAGCCCCAGCATTTT. Filled out from reference TRBV30 and TRBJ1-5, the complete variable domain reads SQTIHQWPATLVQPVGSPLSLECTVEGTSNPNLYWYRQAAGRGLQLLFYSVGIGQISSEVPQNLSASRPQDRQFILSSKKLLLSDSGFYLCAWNPGQGPNQPQHFGDGTRLSIL.

This clone came up once. The chain links TRBV7-6 to TRBJ2-2; D is uncertain. This CDR3 spans 16 amino acids. Germline V gene lookup returns CDR1 SGHVS and CDR2 FNYEAQ. V lost 1 base and J lost 7, with 16 bases in between. The CDR3 reads CASSLDLFRINGELFF. The CDR3 DNA sequence: TGTGCCAGCAGCTTAGATCTCTTCAGGATCAACGGGGAGCTGTTTTTT.

The chain couples TRBV5-1 to TRBJ1-1; no firm D call. Germline loops: CDR1 SGHRS, CDR2 YFSETQ. The ends were cut back, 5 bases at V and 0 bases at J, with 17 bases in the middle. This CDR3 region has 16 residues. CDR3: CASRGPQTVMNTEAFF. The CDR3 DNA is TGCGCCAGCAGGGGCCCTCAGACGGTCATGAACACTGAAGCTTTCTTT.